This TCR beta chain was obtained from a study of T cells after yellow fever vaccination. Turning to the study itself: Fractions of low cell number were prepared using SMART-Seq v4 Ultra Low Input. Study-wide findings and caveats: Researchers noted that a small share of clonotypes showed up in both CD4 and CD8 compartments. Researchers report a weaker secondary response that nonetheless peaked faster, day 5 versus 15. Post-booster repertoires again held most primary-vaccination clones (approximately 96% CD4, roughly 90% CD8).

Note on this clonotype: Its specificity is not known.

The length of the CDR3 is 16 residues. Germline values: CDR1 SGHRS, CDR2 YFSETQ. Unmatched junction bases numbered 11, after V lost 2 bases and J lost 5 bases. From the 5' RACE reads, TCRdb called clonotypes with MiXCR, one entry per CDR3 protein. The table shows hundreds of thousands of distinct CDR3 sequences, with roughly 5.6% occurring only once. The input for sequencing was CD4+ T cells sorted from PBMCs, taken on the day of the yellow fever booster vaccination. The V call is TRBV5-1, the J call TRBJ2-5, with 8 bases that match TRBD2. This receptor was identified in a man aged 18-30 years who received the YFV17D yellow fever vaccine. CDR3 DNA sequence: TGCGCCAGCAGCTTAGGATCTCGCGGGGGGAAGGAGACCCAGTACTTC. Encoded protein: CASSLGSRGGKETQYF.